The clone carrying this T cell receptor (beta chain) turned up a few times. The entry originates in a study of molecular identifiers for immune sequencing clone quantification. TCRdb processed the PCR reads anew with MiXCR; each CDR3 protein has one entry. The sample lists 400,000 to 600,000 distinct CDR3 sequences, around 25% occurring once. V trimming: 3 bases; J trimming: 5 bases; junction bases outside the gene matches: 7. CDR1 and CDR2 (germline): ENHRY, SYGVKD. CDR3 length: 15 amino acids. This clonotype was obtained from a human donor in good health. Some libraries in this study had Jurkat cell RNA spiked in. The V call is TRBV10-3, the J call TRBJ2-5; 9 bases are shared with TRBD2. Sequencing was performed on naive CD8+ T cells from blood, with Jurkat cell RNA spiked in. Subset: FACS-sorted CD8+CD4-CCR7+CD45RA+ naive T cells. CDR3 in DNA: TGTGCCATCAGTGATCAGTCTAGCGGGGTGGAGACCCAGTACTTC. Translating it yields CAISDQSSGVETQYF.